This T cell receptor (beta chain) was sequenced during a study of T cell therapy after organ transplantation. For the study at large: Short-term post-therapy samples: blood collected 4 to 8 weeks after completing therapy.

The CDR3 spans 16 residues. The V end lost 4 bases, the J end lost 0 bases, and 10 bases lay between the germline ends. CDR1 and CDR2 (germline): SGHAT, FQNNGV. In regard to this clone: The antigen is not known.

The time point: 4-8 weeks after completion of therapy. Generated by immunoSEQ multiplex PCR, the TCRdb table keeps only in-frame clones and is missing some. The table has just under 20,000 clones, around 85% seen once. This sequence was found in a human patient who had received a solid organ transplant and had CMV disease. Some T cells may be graft donor cells. This chain links TRBV11-2 with TRBJ1-6; TRBD1 might be the D (6 bases). The starting material was CD8+ T cells from blood, obtained after autologous CMV-specific T cell therapy. The CDR3 DNA reads as TGTGCCAGCAGCTATACAGGGAGCTCCTATAATTCACCCCTCCACTTT. Its protein is CASSYTGSSYNSPLHF. The entire variable domain, with the rest obtained from reference TRBV11-2 and TRBJ1-6, is as follows: EAGVAQSPRYKIIEKRQSVAFWCNPISGHATLYWYQQILGQGPKLLIQFQNNGVVDDSQLPKDRFSAERLKGVDSTLKIQPAKLEDSAVYLCASSYTGSSYNSPLHFGNGTRLTVT.